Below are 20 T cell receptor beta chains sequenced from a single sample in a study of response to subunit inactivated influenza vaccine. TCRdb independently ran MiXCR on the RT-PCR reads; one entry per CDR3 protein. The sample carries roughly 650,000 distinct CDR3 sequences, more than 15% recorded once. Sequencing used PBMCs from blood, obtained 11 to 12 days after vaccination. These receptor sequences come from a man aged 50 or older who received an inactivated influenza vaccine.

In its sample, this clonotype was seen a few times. CDR3 residues: CASSQDVGLGDYEQYF. The CDR3 DNA follows: TGCGCCAGCAGCCAAGATGTAGGACTAGGAGACTACGAGCAGTACTTC. The chain couples TRBV4-1 to TRBJ2-7; 7 bases are a match to TRBD2. The CDR3 totals 16 residues. Germline V gives CDR1 MGHRA, CDR2 YSYEKL. J was trimmed by 3 bases and V by 0 bases; bases with no gene match: 8.

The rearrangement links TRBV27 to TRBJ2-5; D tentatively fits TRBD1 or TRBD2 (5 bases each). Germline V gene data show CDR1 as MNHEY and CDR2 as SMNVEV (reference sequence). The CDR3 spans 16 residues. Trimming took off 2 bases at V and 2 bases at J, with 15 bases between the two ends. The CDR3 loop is CASSLIPSEGQETQYF. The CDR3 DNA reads TGTGCCAGCAGTTTAATCCCGAGCGAGGGGCAAGAGACCCAGTACTTC.

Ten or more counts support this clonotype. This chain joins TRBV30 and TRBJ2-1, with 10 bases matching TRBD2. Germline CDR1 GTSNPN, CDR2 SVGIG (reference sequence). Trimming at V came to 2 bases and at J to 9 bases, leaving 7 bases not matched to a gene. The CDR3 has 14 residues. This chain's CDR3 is CAWSRSGGALEQFF. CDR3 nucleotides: TGTGCCTGGAGTCGCAGCGGGGGGGCCCTTGAGCAGTTCTTC.

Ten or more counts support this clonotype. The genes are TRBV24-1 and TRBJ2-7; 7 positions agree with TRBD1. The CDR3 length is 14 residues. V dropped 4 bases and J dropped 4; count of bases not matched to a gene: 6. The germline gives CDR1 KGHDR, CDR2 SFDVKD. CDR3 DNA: TGTGCCACCAGTGAAGGGACAGACCGATACGAGCAGTACTTC. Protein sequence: CATSEGTDRYEQYF.

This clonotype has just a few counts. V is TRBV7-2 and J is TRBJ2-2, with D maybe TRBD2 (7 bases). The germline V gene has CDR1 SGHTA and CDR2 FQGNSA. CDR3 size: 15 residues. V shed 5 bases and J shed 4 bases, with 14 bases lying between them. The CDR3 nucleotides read TGTGCCAGCAGCCTACAGAGGGGGGGCACCGGGGAGCTGTTTTTT. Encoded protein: CASSLQRGGTGELFF.

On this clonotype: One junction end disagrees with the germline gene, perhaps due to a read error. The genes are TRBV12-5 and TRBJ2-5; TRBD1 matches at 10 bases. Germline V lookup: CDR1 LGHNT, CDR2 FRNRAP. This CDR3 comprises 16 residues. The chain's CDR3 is CVSGLGTGVIGETQYF. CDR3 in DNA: TGTGTTAGTGGTTTAGGGACAGGGGTAATAGGAGAGACCCAGTACTTC.

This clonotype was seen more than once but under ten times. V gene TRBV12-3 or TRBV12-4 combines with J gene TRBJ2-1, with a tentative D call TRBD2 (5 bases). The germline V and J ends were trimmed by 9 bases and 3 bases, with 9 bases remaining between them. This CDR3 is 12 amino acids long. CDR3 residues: CASASHYNEQFF. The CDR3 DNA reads TGTGCCAGTGCTAGCCACTACAATGAGCAGTTCTTC.

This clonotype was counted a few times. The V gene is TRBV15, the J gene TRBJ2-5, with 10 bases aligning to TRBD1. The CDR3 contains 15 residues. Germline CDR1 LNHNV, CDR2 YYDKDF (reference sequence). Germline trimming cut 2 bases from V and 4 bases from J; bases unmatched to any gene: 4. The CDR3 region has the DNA TGTGCCACCAGCAGACGACAGGGGGCCGGAGAGACCCAGTACTTC. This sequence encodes CATSRRQGAGETQYF.

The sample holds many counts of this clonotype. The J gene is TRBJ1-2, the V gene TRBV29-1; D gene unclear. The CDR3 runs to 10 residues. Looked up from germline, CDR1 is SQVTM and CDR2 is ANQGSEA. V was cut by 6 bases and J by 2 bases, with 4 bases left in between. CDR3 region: CSVENYGYTF. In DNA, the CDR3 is TGCAGCGTCGAGAACTATGGCTACACCTTC.

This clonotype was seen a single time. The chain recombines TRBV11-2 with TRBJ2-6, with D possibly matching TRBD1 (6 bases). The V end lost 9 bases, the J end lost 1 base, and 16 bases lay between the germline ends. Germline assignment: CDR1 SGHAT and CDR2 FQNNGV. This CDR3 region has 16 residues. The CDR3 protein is CARSPNTGSGANVLTF. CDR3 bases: TGTGCCAGAAGTCCAAATACAGGGTCTGGGGCCAACGTCCTGACTTTC. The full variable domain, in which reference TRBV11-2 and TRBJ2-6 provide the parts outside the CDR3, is EAGVAQSPRYKIIEKRQSVAFWCNPISGHATLYWYQQILGQGPKLLIQFQNNGVVDDSQLPKDRFSAERLKGVDSTLKIQPAKLEDSAVYLCARSPNTGSGANVLTFGAGSRLTVL.

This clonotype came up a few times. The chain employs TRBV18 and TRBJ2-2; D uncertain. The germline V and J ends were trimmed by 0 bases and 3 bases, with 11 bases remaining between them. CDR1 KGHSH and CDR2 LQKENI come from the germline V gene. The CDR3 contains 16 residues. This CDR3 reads CASSPPIGGDTGELFF. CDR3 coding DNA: TGTGCCAGCTCACCACCGATAGGCGGTGACACCGGGGAGCTGTTTTTT.

DNA of the CDR3: TGTGCCACCAGCAGAATTAGCAATCAGCCCCAGCATTTT. This encodes CATSRISNQPQHF. The chain links TRBV15 to TRBJ1-5; D is undetermined. Germline lookup yields CDR1 LNHNV and CDR2 YYDKDF (reference sequence). CDR3 size: 13 residues. V was clipped by 2 bases and J by 0 bases, with 2 bases between them.

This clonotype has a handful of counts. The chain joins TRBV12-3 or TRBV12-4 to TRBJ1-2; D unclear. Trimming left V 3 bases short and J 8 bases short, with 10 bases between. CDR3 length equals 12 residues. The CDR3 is CASSFHTVGYTF. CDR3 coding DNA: TGTGCCAGCAGTTTCCATACTGTCGGCTACACCTTC.

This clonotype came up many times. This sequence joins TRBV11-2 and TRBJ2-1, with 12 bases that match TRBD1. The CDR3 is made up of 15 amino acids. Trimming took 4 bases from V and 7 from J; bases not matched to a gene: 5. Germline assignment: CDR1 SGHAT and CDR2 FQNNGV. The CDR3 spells CASSSGTGGWNEQFF. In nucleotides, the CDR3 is TGTGCCAGCAGCTCCGGGACAGGGGGCTGGAATGAGCAGTTCTTC.

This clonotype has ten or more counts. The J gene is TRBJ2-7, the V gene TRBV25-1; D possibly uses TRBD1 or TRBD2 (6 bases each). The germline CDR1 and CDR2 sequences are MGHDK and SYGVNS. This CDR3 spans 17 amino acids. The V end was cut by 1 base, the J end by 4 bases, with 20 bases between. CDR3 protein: CASSEFRGRAGGYEQYF. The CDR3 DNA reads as TGTGCCAGCAGTGAATTCAGGGGCAGAGCGGGCGGGTACGAGCAGTACTTC.

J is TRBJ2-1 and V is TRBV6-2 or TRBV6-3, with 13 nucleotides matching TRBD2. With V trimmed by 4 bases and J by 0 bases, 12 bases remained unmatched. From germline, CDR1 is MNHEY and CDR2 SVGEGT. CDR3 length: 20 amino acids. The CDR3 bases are TGTGCCAGCAGTTCCCAACTAGCGGGGGGGCCCCGTAGCTCCTACAATGAGCAGTTCTTC. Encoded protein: CASSSQLAGGPRSSYNEQFF.

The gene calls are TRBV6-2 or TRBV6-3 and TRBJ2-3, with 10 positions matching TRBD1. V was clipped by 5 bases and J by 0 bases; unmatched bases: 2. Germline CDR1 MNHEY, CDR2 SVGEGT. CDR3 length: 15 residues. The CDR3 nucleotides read TGTGCCAGCAGTGAGGGACAGGGGAGCACAGATACGCAGTATTTT. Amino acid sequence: CASSEGQGSTDTQYF.

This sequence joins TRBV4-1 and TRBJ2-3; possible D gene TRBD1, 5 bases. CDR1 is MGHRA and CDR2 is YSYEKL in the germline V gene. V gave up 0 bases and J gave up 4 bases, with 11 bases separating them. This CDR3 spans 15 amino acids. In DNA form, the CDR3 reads TGCGCCAGCAGCCAAGATCGGCAGGGTTCAGATACGCAGTATTTT. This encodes CASSQDRQGSDTQYF.

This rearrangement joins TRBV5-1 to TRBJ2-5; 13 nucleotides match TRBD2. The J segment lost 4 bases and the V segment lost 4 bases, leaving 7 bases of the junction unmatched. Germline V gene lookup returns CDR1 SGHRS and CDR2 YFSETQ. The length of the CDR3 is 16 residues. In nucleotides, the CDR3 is TGCGCCAGCAGCCCCAGGACTAGCGGGGGCGGAGAGACCCAGTACTTC. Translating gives CASSPRTSGGGETQYF.

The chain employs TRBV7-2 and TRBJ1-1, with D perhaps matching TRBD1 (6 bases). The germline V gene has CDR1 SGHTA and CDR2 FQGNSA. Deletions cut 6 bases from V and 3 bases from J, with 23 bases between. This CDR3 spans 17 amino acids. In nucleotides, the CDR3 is TGTGCCAGCAGTTTGGTAGGCAGGGGATATAGGGACACTGAAGCTTTCTTT. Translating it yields CASSLVGRGYRDTEAFF.